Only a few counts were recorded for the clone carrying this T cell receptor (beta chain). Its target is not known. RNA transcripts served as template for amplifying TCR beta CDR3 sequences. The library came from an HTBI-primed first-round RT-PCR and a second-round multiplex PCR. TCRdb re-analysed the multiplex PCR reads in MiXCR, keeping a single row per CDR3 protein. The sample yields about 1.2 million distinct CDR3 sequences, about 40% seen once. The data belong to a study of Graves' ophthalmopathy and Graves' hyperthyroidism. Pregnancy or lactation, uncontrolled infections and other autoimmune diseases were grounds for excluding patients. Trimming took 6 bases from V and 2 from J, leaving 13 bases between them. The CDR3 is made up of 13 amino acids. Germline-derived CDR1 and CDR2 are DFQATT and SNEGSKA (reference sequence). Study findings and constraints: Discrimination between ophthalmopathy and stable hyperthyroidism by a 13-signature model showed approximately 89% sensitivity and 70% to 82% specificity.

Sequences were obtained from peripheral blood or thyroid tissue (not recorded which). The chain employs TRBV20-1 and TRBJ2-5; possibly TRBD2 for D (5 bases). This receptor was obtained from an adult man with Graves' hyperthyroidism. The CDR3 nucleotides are TGCAGTGCCAGATCGGACTCACAAGAGACCCAGTACTTC. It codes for CSARSDSQETQYF.